What follows is one TCR beta chain and its context. CDR1 is SGHDT and CDR2 is YYEEEE in the germline V gene. V was clipped by 2 bases and J by 4 bases, with 16 bases between them. This CDR3 has 15 residues. In Seattle, patients joined the study during active infection and were tracked longitudinally. The entry originates in a study of blood T cell repertoires in COVID-19. Study details: T cells, B-cell-depleted T cells, or PBMCs supplied cDNA or gDNA.

Sequenced by immunoSEQ multiplex PCR; TCRdb stores in-frame clones only, minus some. Here the sample spans 200,000 to 300,000 clones, around nine tenths being singletons. The sample comprised peripheral blood. This receptor was identified in a man younger than 40 with COVID-19, enrolled during active disease. V usage is TRBV5-6 and J usage is TRBJ2-7, with D perhaps TRBD1 (6 bases). CDR3 amino acids: CASSLFRDTRYEQYF. CDR3 bases: TGTGCCAGCAGCTTATTCCGGGACACGAGGTACGAGCAGTACTTC.